This T cell receptor (beta chain) was sequenced in a study of control samples from healthy donors and cancer patients. Data came from immunoSEQ multiplex PCR; TCRdb stores just in-frame clones and leaves some out. The data contain roughly 160,000 clones, around 88% of them singletons. The source material was blood. This TCR derives from a woman aged 25-40 years in good health.

The CDR3 sequence: CASSMGGTSLTDTQYF. DNA for the CDR3: TGTGCCAGCAGCATGGGAGGGACTAGCCTCACAGATACGCAGTATTTT. V gene TRBV5-6 combines with J gene TRBJ2-3; 9 positions match TRBD2. After removal of 4 bases from V and 2 bases from J, the junction contained 8 bases not matched to a gene. Germline V gene sequence: CDR1 SGHDT, CDR2 YYEEEE. The CDR3 runs 16 residues. Filled out from reference TRBV5-6 and TRBJ2-3, the complete variable domain reads DAGVTQSPTHLIKTRGQQVTLRCSPKSGHDTVSWYQQALGQGPQFIFQYYEEEERQRGNFPDRFSGHQFPNYSSELNVNALLLGDSALYLCASSMGGTSLTDTQYFGPGTRLTVL.